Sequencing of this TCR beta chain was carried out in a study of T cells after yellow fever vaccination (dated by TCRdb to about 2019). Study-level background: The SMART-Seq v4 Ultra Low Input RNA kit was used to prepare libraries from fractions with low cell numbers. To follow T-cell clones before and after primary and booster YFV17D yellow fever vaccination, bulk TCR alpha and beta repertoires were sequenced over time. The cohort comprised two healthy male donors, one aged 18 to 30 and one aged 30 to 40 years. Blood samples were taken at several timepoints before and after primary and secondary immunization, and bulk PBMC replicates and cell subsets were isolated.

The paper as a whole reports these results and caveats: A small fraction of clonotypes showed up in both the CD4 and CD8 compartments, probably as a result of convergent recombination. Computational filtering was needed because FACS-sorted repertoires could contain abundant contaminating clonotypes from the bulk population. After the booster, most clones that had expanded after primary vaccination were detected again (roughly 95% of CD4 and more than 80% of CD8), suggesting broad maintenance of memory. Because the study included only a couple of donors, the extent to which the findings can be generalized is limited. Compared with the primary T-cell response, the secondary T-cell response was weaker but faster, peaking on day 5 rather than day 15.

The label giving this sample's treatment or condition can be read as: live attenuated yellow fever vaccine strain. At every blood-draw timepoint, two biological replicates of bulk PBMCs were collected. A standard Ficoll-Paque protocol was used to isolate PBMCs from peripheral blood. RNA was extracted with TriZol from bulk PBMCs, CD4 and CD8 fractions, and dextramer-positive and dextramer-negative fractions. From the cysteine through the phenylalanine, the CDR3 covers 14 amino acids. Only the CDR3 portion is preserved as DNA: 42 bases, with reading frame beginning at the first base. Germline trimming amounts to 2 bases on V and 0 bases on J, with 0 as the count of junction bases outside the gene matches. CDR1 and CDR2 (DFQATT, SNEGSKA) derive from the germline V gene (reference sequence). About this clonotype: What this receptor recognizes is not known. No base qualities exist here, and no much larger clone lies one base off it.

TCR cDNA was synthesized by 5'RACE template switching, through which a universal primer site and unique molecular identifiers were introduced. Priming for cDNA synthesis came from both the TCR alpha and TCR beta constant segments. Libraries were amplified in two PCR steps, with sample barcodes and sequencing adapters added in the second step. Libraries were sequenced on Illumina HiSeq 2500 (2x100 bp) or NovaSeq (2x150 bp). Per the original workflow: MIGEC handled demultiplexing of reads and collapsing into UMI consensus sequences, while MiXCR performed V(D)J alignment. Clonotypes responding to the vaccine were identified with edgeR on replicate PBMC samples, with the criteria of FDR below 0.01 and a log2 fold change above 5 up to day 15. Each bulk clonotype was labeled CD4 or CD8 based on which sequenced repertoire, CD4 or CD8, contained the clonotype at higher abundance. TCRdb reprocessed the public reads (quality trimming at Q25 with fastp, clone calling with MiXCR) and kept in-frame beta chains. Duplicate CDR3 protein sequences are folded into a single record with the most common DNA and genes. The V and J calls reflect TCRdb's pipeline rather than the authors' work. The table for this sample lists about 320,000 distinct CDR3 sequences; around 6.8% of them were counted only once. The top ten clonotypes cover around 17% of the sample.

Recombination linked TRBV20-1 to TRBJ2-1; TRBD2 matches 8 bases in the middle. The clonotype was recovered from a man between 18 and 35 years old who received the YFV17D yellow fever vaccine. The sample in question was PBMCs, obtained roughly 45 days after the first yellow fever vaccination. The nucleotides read TGCAGTGCTAGAAGCGGGAGCTCCTACAATGAGCAGTTCTTC. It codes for CSARSGSSYNEQFF.